A single TCR beta chain is shown here with its context. The antigen is not known. The data belong to a study of T cells in Graves' hyperthyroidism and ophthalmopathy. Study-wide results and caveats: Clonotypes that were expanded in thyroid above 0.001 mostly appeared in blood too.

When ophthalmopathy did not progress within 18 months, Graves' hyperthyroidism was considered stable. Over 8 ml fresh peripheral blood yielded the PBMCs. CDR3 length: 14 residues. CDR1 and CDR2 from the germline V gene are KGHDR and SFDVKD. V lost 4 bases to trimming and J lost 7 bases, with 12 bases between them. What was amplified from RNA transcripts were TCR beta CDR3 regions. HTBI primers were employed in a first-round RT-PCR of the TCR CDR3. TCRdb used MiXCR to reprocess the multiplex PCR reads, holding one entry per CDR3 protein. The repertoire has about 360,000 distinct CDR3 sequences, approximately 25% of them found once; the top ten carry around four fifths.

The sample taken for sequencing was blood. J is TRBJ1-4 and V is TRBV24-1, with D possibly being TRBD1 (6 bases). This sequence originates from a man in his fifties with Graves' hyperthyroidism. CDR3 sequence: CATSETGNGEKLFF. As DNA, the CDR3 is TGTGCCACCAGTGAAACAGGGAACGGTGAAAAACTGTTTTTT.